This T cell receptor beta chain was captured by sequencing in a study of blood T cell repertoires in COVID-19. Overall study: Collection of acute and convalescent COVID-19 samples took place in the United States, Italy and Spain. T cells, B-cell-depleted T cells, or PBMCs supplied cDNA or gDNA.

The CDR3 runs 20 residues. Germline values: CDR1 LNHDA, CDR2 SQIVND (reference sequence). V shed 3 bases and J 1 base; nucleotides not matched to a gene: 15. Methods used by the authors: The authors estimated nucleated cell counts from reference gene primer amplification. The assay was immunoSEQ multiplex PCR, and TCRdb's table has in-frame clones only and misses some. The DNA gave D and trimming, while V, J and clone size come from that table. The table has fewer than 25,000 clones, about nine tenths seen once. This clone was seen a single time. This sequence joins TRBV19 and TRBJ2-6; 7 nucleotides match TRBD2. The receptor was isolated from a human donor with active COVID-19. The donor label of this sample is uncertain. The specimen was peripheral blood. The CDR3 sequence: CASSIHRRGLILSGANVLTF. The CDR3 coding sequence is TGTGCCAGTAGTATTCATAGGAGGGGACTAATACTATCTGGGGCCAACGTCCTGACTTTC. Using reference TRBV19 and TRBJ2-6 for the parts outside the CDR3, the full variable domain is DGGITQSPKYLFRKEGQNVTLSCEQNLNHDAMYWYRQDPGQGLRLIYYSQIVNDFQKGDIAEGYSVSREKKESFPLTVTSAQKNPTAFYLCASSIHRRGLILSGANVLTFGAGSRLTVL.